This record looks at one T cell receptor (beta chain) sequence and its context. This record comes from a study of blood T cell repertoires in COVID-19. The wider study: COVID-19 samples collected from the United States, Italy and Spain covered acute and convalescent phases. Sample material is recorded as cDNA or gDNA derived from T cells, B-cell-depleted T cells, or PBMCs.

Germline V gene lookup returns CDR1 SGHRS and CDR2 YFSETQ. This CDR3 is built from 17 residues. V trimming: 1 base; J trimming: 0 bases; junction bases outside the gene matches: 9. Cohorts were based on clinical histories the participants reported. Recovered status in Cohort 3 required two negative PCRs, clearance, or symptom resolution. Data came from immunoSEQ multiplex PCR; TCRdb stores just in-frame clones and leaves some out. The sample lists some 300,000 clones, roughly 86% seen once, with over 8.5% in the top ten. V usage is TRBV5-1 and J usage is TRBJ1-1, with TRBD1 identical over 7 bases. This clonotype was sampled from a woman aged 25-40 years who had recovered from COVID-19. The material sequenced was PBMCs or T cells enriched from blood (not recorded which). For the CDR3, the DNA is TGCGCCAGCAGCTTGTTGCGACAGGGAGGAATGAACACTGAAGCTTTCTTT. Its protein is CASSLLRQGGMNTEAFF.